Listed here are 22 T cell receptor beta chains from one sample, sequenced in a study of blood T cell repertoires in COVID-19. TCRdb's table, derived via immunoSEQ multiplex PCR, lists solely in-frame clones and lacks some. The data contain approximately 150,000 clones, about 87% of them singletons. The sequenced sample consisted of peripheral blood. These receptors all stem from a human donor with COVID-19, enrolled during active disease. The donor label of this sample is uncertain.

The CDR3 protein is CASSWTGLDTEAFF. CDR3 nucleotide sequence: TGTGCCAGCAGCTGGACAGGGCTGGACACTGAAGCTTTCTTT. J is TRBJ1-1 and V is TRBV7-2; 8 bases fit TRBD1. CDR1 is SGHTA and CDR2 is FQGNSA in the germline V gene. There are 14 residues in the CDR3. V was clipped by 4 bases and J by 3 bases; unmatched bases: 4.

The rearrangement uses TRBV11-3 and TRBJ2-7; D is perhaps TRBD2 (5 bases). V lost 2 bases to trimming and J lost 7 bases, with 15 bases between them. The CDR3 has 14 residues. CDR1 SGHNT and CDR2 YENEEA come from the germline V gene. CDR3 DNA sequence: TGTGCCAGCAGCTTATTTATCGAGGGTCGTGAGCAGTACTTC. This codes for CASSLFIEGREQYF.

In this sample, this clone turned up once. The V call is TRBV5-1, the J call TRBJ1-4; D is ambiguous. The germline gives CDR1 SGHRS, CDR2 YFSETQ. The V gene lost 4 bases and the J gene lost 4 bases, with 11 bases spanning the gap. The CDR3 sequence is 14 residues long. Written as DNA, the CDR3 is TGCGCCAGCAGCCCGGGGTCCAATAATGAAAAACTGTTTTTT. This sequence encodes CASSPGSNNEKLFF.

This clone occurred once. The V gene is TRBV5-4, the J gene TRBJ1-6; 9 bases fit TRBD1. The CDR3 is 15 residues long. V trimming: 4 bases; J trimming: 9 bases; junction bases outside the gene matches: 8. Germline V lookup: CDR1 SGHNT, CDR2 YYREEE (reference sequence). In DNA form, the CDR3 reads TGTGCCAGCAGCCTGGGATGGGACAGGGCTTCACCCCTCCACTTT. This sequence encodes CASSLGWDRASPLHF.

This clone is labeled medium-sized (0.01 to 0.1%). The chain is built from TRBV4-2 and TRBJ1-5; D gene uncertain. Between the trimmed V and J ends, which lost 0 bases and 3 bases, there was a span of 9 bases. CDR1 and CDR2 from the germline V gene are LGHNA and YNFKEQ. This CDR3 comprises 15 residues. In DNA, the CDR3 is TGTGCCAGCAGCCAAGATCTTACAGACAATCAGCCCCAGCATTTT. Amino acid sequence: CASSQDLTDNQPQHF.

V is TRBV4-2 and J is TRBJ2-3, with 9 bases identical to TRBD2. The J segment lost 3 bases and the V segment lost 3 bases, leaving 4 bases of the junction unmatched. Per germline, CDR1 LGHNA and CDR2 YNFKEQ. This CDR3 has 15 amino acids. In nucleotides, the CDR3 is TGTGCCAGCAGCCAGGTAGCGGGGGTGACAGATACGCAGTATTTT. It translates to CASSQVAGVTDTQYF.

V and J are TRBV28 and TRBJ1-5; a possible D gene is TRBD1 (6 bases). V lost 5 bases and J 9 bases, leaving 17 bases between the germline ends. Germline CDR1 and CDR2: MDHEN and SYDVKM. The CDR3 covers 14 residues. This CDR3 is CASSTNTGLGPQHF. For the CDR3, the DNA is TGTGCCAGCAGTACGAATACAGGGTTGGGGCCCCAGCATTTT.

The chain couples TRBV18 to TRBJ2-1; D not certain. This CDR3 is built from 15 residues. The germline V gene encodes CDR1 KGHSH and CDR2 LQKENI. The V and J ends lost 2 bases and 7 bases respectively, with 15 bases between them. CDR3 coding DNA: TGTGCCAGCTCACCAAGGAGCTCGGTTCTTAATGAGCAGTTCTTC. Encoded protein: CASSPRSSVLNEQFF.

In its sample, this clone was seen once. This chain uses TRBV18 with TRBJ1-2; the D is unclear. Trimming removed 6 bases at V and 6 bases at J, with 14 bases between. Germline lookup yields CDR1 KGHSH and CDR2 LQKENI. The CDR3 is made up of 13 amino acids. The CDR3 loop reads CASSTNERDGYTF. The CDR3 DNA sequence: TGTGCCAGCTCGACGAACGAACGGGATGGCTACACCTTC.

The rearrangement links TRBV4-2 to TRBJ2-3; 9 nucleotides agree with TRBD1. V shed 4 bases, J shed 2 bases, and the junction held 7 bases outside the gene matches. The germline gives CDR1 LGHNA, CDR2 YNFKEQ. The CDR3 has 16 amino acids. CDR3 residues: CASSPSGTGYTDTQYF. CDR3 nucleotide sequence: TGTGCCAGCAGCCCGTCCGGGACAGGGTACACAGATACGCAGTATTTT.

The genes are TRBV2 and TRBJ2-1, with D maybe TRBD1 (7 bases). Trimming cost V 6 bases and J 7 bases, with 19 bases left between them. This CDR3 is 15 amino acids long. Germline V gives CDR1 SNHLY, CDR2 FYNNEI. This CDR3 reads CASRPAGQLENEQFF. For the CDR3, the DNA is TGTGCCAGCAGACCCGCGGGACAGCTTGAGAATGAGCAGTTCTTC.

The chain combines TRBV6-5 with TRBJ1-1; the match to TRBD1 covers 8 bases. The CDR3 covers 13 residues. Germline V gives CDR1 MNHEY, CDR2 SVGAGI. Losses at the gene ends were 2 bases for V and 9 bases for J; bases not matched to a gene: 5. CDR3 coding DNA: TGTGCCAGCAGTTACCTTAGGGACAGGCAAGCTTTCTTT. This codes for CASSYLRDRQAFF.

The rearrangement joins TRBV24-1 to TRBJ1-5; D unresolved. V was cut by 4 bases and J by 1 base, with 7 bases left in between. The CDR3 covers 14 residues. CDR1 and CDR2 (germline): KGHDR, SFDVKD. CDR3 in amino acids: CATSDQQSNQPQHF. The CDR3 DNA reads as TGTGCCACCAGTGACCAACAGAGCAATCAGCCCCAGCATTTT.

The rearrangement joins TRBV2 to TRBJ1-6, with 7 bases identical to TRBD1. V gave up 6 bases and J gave up 7 bases; unmatched junction bases: 6. This CDR3 comprises 14 residues. The germline V gene encodes CDR1 SNHLY and CDR2 FYNNEI. As DNA, the CDR3 is TGTGCCAGCAGCAGACAGGGTAGAAATTCACCCCTCCACTTT. This gives the protein CASSRQGRNSPLHF.

This chain uses TRBV7-9 with TRBJ1-6; D is uncertain. This CDR3 has 12 amino acids. The germline V and J ends were trimmed by 5 bases and 9 bases, with 8 bases remaining between them. Germline lookup yields CDR1 SEHNR and CDR2 FQNEAQ (reference sequence). CDR3 residues: CASSPPGSPLHF. As DNA, the CDR3 is TGTGCCAGCAGCCCCCCGGGTTCACCCCTCCACTTT.

The chain joins TRBV15 to TRBJ2-5; D is unresolved. Trimming cost V 5 bases and J 5 bases, with 15 bases left between them. The CDR3 extends over 14 amino acids. Germline values: CDR1 LNHNV, CDR2 YYDKDF (reference sequence). Written as DNA, the CDR3 is TGTGCCACCAGCCAGAACAGTCGCGAGGAGACCCAGTACTTC. As protein: CATSQNSREETQYF.

The chain is built from TRBV6-4 and TRBJ2-1, with 9 bases aligning to TRBD2. Germline assignment: CDR1 MRHNA and CDR2 SNTAGT. V lost 5 bases to trimming and J lost 8 bases; unmatched junction nucleotides: 13. This CDR3 spans 16 amino acids. The CDR3 DNA follows: TGTGCCAGCAGTCCCGCGGGGGGGCGTAAGGTATATGAGCAGTTCTTC. Amino acid sequence: CASSPAGGRKVYEQFF.

This clone came up once. The chain joins TRBV18 to TRBJ2-5; 13 bases match TRBD2. V dropped 6 bases and J dropped 0; count of bases not matched to a gene: 7. The CDR3 is made up of 17 amino acids. The germline V gene has CDR1 KGHSH and CDR2 LQKENI. CDR3 sequence reads: CASSPGTSGANQETQYF. The CDR3 bases are TGTGCCAGCTCGCCGGGGACTAGCGGGGCCAACCAAGAGACCCAGTACTTC. The full variable domain, rest sourced from reference TRBV18 and TRBJ2-5, is NAGVMQNPRHLVRRRGQEARLRCSPMKGHSHVYWYRQLPEEGLKFMVYLQKENIIDESGMPKERFSAEFPKEGPSILRIQQVVRGDSAAYFCASSPGTSGANQETQYFGPGTRLLVL.

The V call is TRBV4-1, the J call TRBJ1-2; 7 bases line up with TRBD1. V trimming: 3 bases; J trimming: 0 bases; junction bases outside the gene matches: 13. The CDR3 sequence is 18 residues long. Germline CDR1 reads MGHRA; CDR2 reads YSYEKL. The CDR3 DNA reads as TGCGCCAGCAGCCACCTGAGGATCCGGGACAGAGCTAACTATGGCTACACCTTC. This translates into CASSHLRIRDRANYGYTF.

This clone was recorded once. The rearrangement links TRBV3-1 (or the pseudogene TRBV3-2) to TRBJ1-1; unclear D gene. The CDR3 runs 14 residues. The germline gives CDR1 LGHDT, CDR2 YNNKEL (reference sequence). The V end lost 7 bases, the J end lost 1 base, and 13 bases lay between the germline ends. The CDR3 region has the DNA TGTGCCAGCAAACAGCGGACGGCGAACACTGAAGCTTTCTTT. Its protein product is CASKQRTANTEAFF.

As for this clone: Other DNA sequences in the sample encode the same CDR3. CDR3: CASSQDRRRSTGELFF. The DNA for the CDR3 is TGCGCCAGCAGCCAAGATCGAAGGAGATCCACCGGGGAGCTGTTTTTT. The chain is built from TRBV4-1 and TRBJ2-2, with no clear D. CDR1 is MGHRA, CDR2 YSYEKL, per germline. V dropped 0 bases and J dropped 4 bases, with 12 bases sitting between them. The CDR3 spans 16 residues.

This chain uses TRBV5-4 with TRBJ1-5; no firm D call. This CDR3 contains 14 residues. Germline CDR1 SGHNT, CDR2 YYREEE (reference sequence). The germline V and J ends were trimmed by 0 bases and 5 bases, with 9 bases remaining between them. CDR3 region: CASSLAPGYQPQHF. The CDR3 DNA reads TGTGCCAGCAGCTTGGCGCCAGGCTATCAGCCCCAGCATTTT.